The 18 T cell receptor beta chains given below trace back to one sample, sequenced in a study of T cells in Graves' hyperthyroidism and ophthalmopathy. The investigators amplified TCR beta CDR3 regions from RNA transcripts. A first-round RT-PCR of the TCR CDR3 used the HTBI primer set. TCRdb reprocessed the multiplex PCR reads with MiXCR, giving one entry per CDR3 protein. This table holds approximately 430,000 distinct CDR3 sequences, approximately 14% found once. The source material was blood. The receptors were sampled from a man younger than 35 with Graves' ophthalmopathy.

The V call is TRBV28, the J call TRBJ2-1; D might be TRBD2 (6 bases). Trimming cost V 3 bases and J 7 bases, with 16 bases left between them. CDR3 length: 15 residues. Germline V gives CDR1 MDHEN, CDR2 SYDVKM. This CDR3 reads CASSFPGEIGNEQFF. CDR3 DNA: TGTGCCAGCAGTTTCCCGGGGGAGATTGGGAATGAGCAGTTCTTC.

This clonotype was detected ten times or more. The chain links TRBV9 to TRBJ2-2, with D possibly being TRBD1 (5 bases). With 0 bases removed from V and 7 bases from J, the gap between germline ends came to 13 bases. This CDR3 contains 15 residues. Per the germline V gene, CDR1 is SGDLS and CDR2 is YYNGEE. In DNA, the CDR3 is TGTGCCAGCAGCGTAGAAGGGGCTGTTAGCGGGGAGCTGTTTTTT. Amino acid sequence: CASSVEGAVSGELFF.

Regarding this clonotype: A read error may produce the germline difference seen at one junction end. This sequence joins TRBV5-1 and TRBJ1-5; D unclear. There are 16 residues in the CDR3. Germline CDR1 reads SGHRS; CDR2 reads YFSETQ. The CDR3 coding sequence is TGCGTCAGCAGCTTGGAGGGCCTGGCGAACAATCAGCCCCAGCATTTT. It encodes CVSSLEGLANNQPQHF.

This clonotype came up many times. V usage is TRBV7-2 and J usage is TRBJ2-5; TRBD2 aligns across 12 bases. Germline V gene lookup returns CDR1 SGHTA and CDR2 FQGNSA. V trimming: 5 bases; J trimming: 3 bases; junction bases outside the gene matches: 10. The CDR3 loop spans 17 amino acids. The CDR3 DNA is TGTGCCAGCAGCCCAGGCACTCTAGCGGGAGGGAAAGAGACCCAGTACTTC. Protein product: CASSPGTLAGGKETQYF. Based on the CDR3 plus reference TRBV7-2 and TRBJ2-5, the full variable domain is GAGVSQSPSNKVTEKGKDVELRCDPISGHTALYWYRQSLGQGLEFLIYFQGNSAPDKSGLPSDRFSAERTGGSVSTLTIQRTQQEDSAVYLCASSPGTLAGGKETQYFGPGTRLLVL.

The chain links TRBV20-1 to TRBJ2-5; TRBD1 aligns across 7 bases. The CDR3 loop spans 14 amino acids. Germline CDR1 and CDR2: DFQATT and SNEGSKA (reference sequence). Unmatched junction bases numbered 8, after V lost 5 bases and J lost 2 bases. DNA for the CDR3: TGCAGTGCTTTGACAGGGTTGGCGCAAGAGACCCAGTACTTC. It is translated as CSALTGLAQETQYF.

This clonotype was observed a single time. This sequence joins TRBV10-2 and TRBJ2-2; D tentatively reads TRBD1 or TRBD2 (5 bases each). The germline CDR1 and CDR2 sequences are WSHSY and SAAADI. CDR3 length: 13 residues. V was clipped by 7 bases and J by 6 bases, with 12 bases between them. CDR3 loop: CASMMGDPGELFF. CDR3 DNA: TGCGCCAGCATGATGGGGGATCCCGGGGAGCTGTTTTTT.

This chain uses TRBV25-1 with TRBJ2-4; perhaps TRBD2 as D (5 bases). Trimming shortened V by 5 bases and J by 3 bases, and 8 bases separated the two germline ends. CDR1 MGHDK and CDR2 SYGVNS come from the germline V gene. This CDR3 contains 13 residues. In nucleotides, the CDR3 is TGTGCCAGCAGTCCCCGGGGCAAAAACATTCAGTACTTC. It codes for CASSPRGKNIQYF.

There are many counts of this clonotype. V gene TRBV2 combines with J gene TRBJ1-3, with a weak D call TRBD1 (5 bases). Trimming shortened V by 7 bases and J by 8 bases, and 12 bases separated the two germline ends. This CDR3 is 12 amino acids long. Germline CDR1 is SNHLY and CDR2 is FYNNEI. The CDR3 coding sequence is TGTGCCAGCAACTCAGGGTCCGACACCATATATTTT. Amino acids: CASNSGSDTIYF. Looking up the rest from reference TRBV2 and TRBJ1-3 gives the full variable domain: EPEVTQTPSHQVTQMGQEVILRCVPISNHLYFYWYRQILGQKVEFLVSFYNNEISEKSEIFDDQFSVERPDGSNFTLKIRSTKLEDSAMYFCASNSGSDTIYFGEGSWLTVV.

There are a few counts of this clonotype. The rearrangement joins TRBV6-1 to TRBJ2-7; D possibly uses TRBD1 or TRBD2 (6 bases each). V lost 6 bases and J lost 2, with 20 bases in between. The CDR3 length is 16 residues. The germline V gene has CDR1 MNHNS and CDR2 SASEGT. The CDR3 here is CASRLVTGGLTYEQYF. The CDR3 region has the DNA TGTGCCAGCAGGCTCGTGACCGGGGGCCTTACCTACGAGCAGTACTTC.

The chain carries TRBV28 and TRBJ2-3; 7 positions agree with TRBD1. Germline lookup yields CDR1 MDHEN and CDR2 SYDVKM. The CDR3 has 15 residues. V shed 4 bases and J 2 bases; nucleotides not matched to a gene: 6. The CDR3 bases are TGTGCCAGCAGTTCCTTCGAGGGGGCCACAGATACGCAGTATTTT. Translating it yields CASSSFEGATDTQYF.

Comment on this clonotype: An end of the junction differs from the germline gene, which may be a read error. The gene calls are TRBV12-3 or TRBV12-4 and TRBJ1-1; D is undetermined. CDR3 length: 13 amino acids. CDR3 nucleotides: TGTGCCAGCAGTTTGCAGAGAAACACTGACGCTTTCTTT. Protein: CASSLQRNTDAFF.

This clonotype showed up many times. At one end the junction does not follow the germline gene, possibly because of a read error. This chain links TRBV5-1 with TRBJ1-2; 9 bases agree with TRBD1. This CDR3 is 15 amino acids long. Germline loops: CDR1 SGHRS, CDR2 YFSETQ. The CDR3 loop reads CASSLALGQGYGYTF. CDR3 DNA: TGTGCCAGCAGCTTAGCTCTGGGACAGGGCTATGGCTACACCTTC.

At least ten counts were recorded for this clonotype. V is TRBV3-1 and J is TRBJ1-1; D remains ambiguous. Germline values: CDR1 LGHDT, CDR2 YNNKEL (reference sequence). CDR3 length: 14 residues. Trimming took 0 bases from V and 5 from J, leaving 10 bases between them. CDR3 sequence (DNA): TGTGCCAGCAGCCAAGATTTGCACCCGACTGAAGCTTTCTTT. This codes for CASSQDLHPTEAFF.

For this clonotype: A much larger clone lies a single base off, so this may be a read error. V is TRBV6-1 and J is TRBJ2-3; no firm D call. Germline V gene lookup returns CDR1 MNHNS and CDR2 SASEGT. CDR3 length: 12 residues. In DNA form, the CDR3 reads TGTGCCAGCAGCCCCCTCATAGATACGCGGTATTTT. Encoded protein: CASSPLIDTRYF.

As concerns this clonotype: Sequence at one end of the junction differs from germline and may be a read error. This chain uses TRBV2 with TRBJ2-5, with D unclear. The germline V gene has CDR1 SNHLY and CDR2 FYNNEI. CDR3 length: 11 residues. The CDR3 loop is CTSATAGTQYF. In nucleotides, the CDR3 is TGTACCAGCGCAACGGCTGGGACCCAGTACTTC. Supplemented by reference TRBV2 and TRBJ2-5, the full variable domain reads EPEVTQTPSHQVTQMGQEVILRCVPISNHLYFYWYRQILGQKVEFLVSFYNNEISEKSEIFDDQFSVERPDGSNFTLKIRSTKLEDSAMYFCTSATAGTQYFGPGTRLLVL.

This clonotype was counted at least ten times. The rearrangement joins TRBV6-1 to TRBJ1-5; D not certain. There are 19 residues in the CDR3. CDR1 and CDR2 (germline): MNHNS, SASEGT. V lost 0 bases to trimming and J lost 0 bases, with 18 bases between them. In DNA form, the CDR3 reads TGTGCCAGCAGTGAAGCGGCACGGACCGGTAGATCTAGCAATCAGCCCCAGCATTTT. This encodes CASSEAARTGRSSNQPQHF.

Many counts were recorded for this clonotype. The CDR3 DNA sequence: TGTGCCAGCAGTGAGGGACAGCAGTTTAATTATGGCTACACCTTC. Residues: CASSEGQQFNYGYTF. This rearrangement joins TRBV2 to TRBJ1-2, with 7 bases lining up with TRBD1. The CDR3 contains 15 residues. Losses at the gene ends were 3 bases for V and 5 bases for J; bases not matched to a gene: 9. Germline V gene sequence: CDR1 SNHLY, CDR2 FYNNEI. Full variable domain (remainder filled in from reference TRBV2 and TRBJ1-2): EPEVTQTPSHQVTQMGQEVILRCVPISNHLYFYWYRQILGQKVEFLVSFYNNEISEKSEIFDDQFSVERPDGSNFTLKIRSTKLEDSAMYFCASSEGQQFNYGYTFGSGTRLTVV.

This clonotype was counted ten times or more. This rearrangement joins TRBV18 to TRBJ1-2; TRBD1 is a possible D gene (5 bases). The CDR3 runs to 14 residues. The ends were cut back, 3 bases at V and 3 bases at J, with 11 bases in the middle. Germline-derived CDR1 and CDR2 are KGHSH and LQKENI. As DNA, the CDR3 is TGTGCCAGCTCACCGGGACGGTCCGACTATGGCTACACCTTC. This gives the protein CASSPGRSDYGYTF.